The next 32 T cell receptor beta chains were all read from a single sample in a study of blood T cell repertoires in COVID-19. Profiling relied on immunoSEQ multiplex PCR, and the TCRdb table lists in-frame clones only, not all of them. The sample yields more than 250,000 clones, around 87% seen once. The source material was peripheral blood. Every receptor here comes from a man aged 45 to 65 with active or convalescent COVID-19.

The chain employs TRBV6-2 or TRBV6-3 and TRBJ2-5; 10 nucleotides line up with TRBD2. Unmatched junction bases numbered 5, after V lost 2 bases and J lost 5 bases. Germline V CDR1 and CDR2: MNHEY, SVGEGT. This CDR3 is built from 15 residues. The CDR3 sequence is CASSYGLAALETQYF. The CDR3 DNA follows: TGTGCCAGCAGTTACGGACTAGCGGCCCTGGAGACCCAGTACTTC.

V is TRBV5-1 and J is TRBJ1-4; unclear D gene. Trimming stripped 7 bases from V and 4 bases from J, with 17 bases between. CDR3 size: 15 residues. Looked up from germline, CDR1 is SGHRS and CDR2 is YFSETQ. The CDR3 reads CASGRLGSLNEKLFF. The CDR3 coding sequence is TGCGCCAGCGGGCGGCTAGGGAGCCTTAATGAAAAACTGTTTTTT.

This clone is a singleton in its sample. The J gene is TRBJ1-2, the V gene TRBV11-2; D call uncertain. The CDR3 totals 15 residues. Germline V gene lookup returns CDR1 SGHAT and CDR2 FQNNGV. Trimming pared 2 bases from V and 2 bases from J, leaving 12 bases between. CDR3 protein: CASSLRSGENYGYTF. In DNA, the CDR3 is TGTGCCAGCAGCTTAAGAAGCGGGGAGAACTATGGCTACACCTTC.

This clone was counted once. The V and J genes are TRBV7-9 and TRBJ2-1; 11 bases align to TRBD1. Trimming cost V 6 bases and J 8 bases; bases outside gene matches: 9. Germline loops: CDR1 SEHNR, CDR2 FQNEAQ (reference sequence). The CDR3 is made up of 15 amino acids. Written as DNA, the CDR3 is TGTGCCAGCAGTCCGGACAGGGGGCTTCCCCATGAGCAGTTCTTC. This sequence encodes CASSPDRGLPHEQFF.

The gene calls are TRBV18 and TRBJ2-1, with D perhaps TRBD2 (6 bases). V lost 1 base and J 2 bases, leaving 9 bases between the germline ends. The CDR3 totals 15 residues. Per the germline V gene, CDR1 is KGHSH and CDR2 is LQKENI. Here the CDR3 reads CASSPLADTYNEQFF. CDR3 nucleotides: TGTGCCAGCTCACCACTAGCGGACACCTACAATGAGCAGTTCTTC.

V is TRBV28 and J is TRBJ1-2, with 8 bases aligning to TRBD1. Germline V gene data show CDR1 as MDHEN and CDR2 as SYDVKM. V lost 5 bases, J lost 0 bases, and 11 bases stayed unmatched. This CDR3 spans 17 amino acids. CDR3 loop: CASSLGQGRLANYGYTF. CDR3 in DNA: TGTGCCAGCAGTCTCGGACAGGGAAGGCTCGCTAACTATGGCTACACCTTC.

This clone was detected only once. This CDR3 is CASSYSGGARETQYF. Written as DNA, the CDR3 is TGTGCCAGCAGCTATAGCGGGGGGGCCAGAGAGACCCAGTACTTC. This chain uses TRBV5-4 with TRBJ2-5; 11 bases match TRBD2. CDR1 and CDR2 (germline): SGHNT, YYREEE (reference sequence). CDR3 length: 15 amino acids. With 3 bases clipped from V and 4 bases from J, the junction kept 5 bases outside the gene matches.

V and J are TRBV30 and TRBJ1-4; D may be TRBD1 (5 bases). The CDR3 is made up of 13 amino acids. Trimming took 7 bases from V and 3 from J, leaving 12 bases between them. The V gene's germline CDR1 is GTSNPN and CDR2 SVGIG (reference sequence). The CDR3 loop is CAYSTVPNEKLFF. CDR3 sequence (DNA): TGTGCCTATTCGACAGTCCCTAATGAAAAACTGTTTTTT.

V is TRBV21-1 and J is TRBJ1-6. TRBV21-1 is flagged as a pseudogene. This CDR3 comprises 10 residues. The CDR3 DNA follows: TGTGCCAGCACTTTTCCACCCCTCCACTTT. It specifies CASTFPPLHF.

V is TRBV28 and J is TRBJ1-1; the match to TRBD1 covers 7 bases. The trim removed 8 bases at V and 6 bases at J, leaving 9 bases unmatched. Germline-derived CDR1 and CDR2 are MDHEN and SYDVKM. The CDR3 runs 13 residues. The CDR3 loop is CASVKGGASEAFF. The DNA for the CDR3 is TGTGCCAGCGTAAAAGGGGGCGCGTCTGAAGCTTTCTTT.

As regards this clone: This same CDR3 is encoded by further DNA sequences in the sample. The CDR3: CASSLRQGYGYTF. CDR3 nucleotides: TGTGCCAGCAGTTTACGACAGGGTTATGGCTACACCTTC. The chain has TRBV28 and TRBJ1-2, with 7 bases matching TRBD1. The CDR3 covers 13 residues. Losses at the gene ends were 2 bases for V and 5 bases for J; bases not matched to a gene: 2. Germline CDR1 is MDHEN and CDR2 is SYDVKM.

J is TRBJ2-5 and V is TRBV29-1, with D uncertain. Germline values: CDR1 SQVTM, CDR2 ANQGSEA. The ends were cut back, 5 bases at V and 2 bases at J, with 18 bases in the middle. The CDR3 consists of 15 residues. The CDR3 loop is CSVQGHDAAQETQYF. The DNA for the CDR3 is TGCAGCGTTCAAGGTCACGACGCGGCGCAAGAGACCCAGTACTTC. Full variable domain (rest looked up from reference TRBV29-1 and TRBJ2-5): SAVISQKPSRDICQRGTSLTIQCQVDSQVTMMFWYRQQPGQSLTLIATANQGSEATYESGFVIDKFPISRPNLTFSTLTVSNMSPEDSSIYLCSVQGHDAAQETQYFGPGTRLLVL.

The chain is built from TRBV10-1 and TRBJ1-5; 8 bases agree with TRBD1. CDR1 and CDR2 (germline): WNHNN, SYGVQD (reference sequence). CDR3 size: 18 residues. Germline trimming cut 0 bases from V and 2 bases from J; bases unmatched to any gene: 9. This CDR3 is CASSESGAGGACNQPQHF. CDR3 coding DNA: TGCGCCAGCAGTGAGTCGGGGGCAGGGGGCGCTTGCAATCAGCCCCAGCATTTT.

This chain uses TRBV12-1 with TRBJ1-1; whether TRBD1, the table's D call, matches the DNA was not checked. TRBV12-1 is a pseudogene. The CDR3 totals 14 residues. The CDR3 DNA follows: TGTGCCAGCAGCTTTGAACGAAACAATACTGAAGCTTTCTTT. Translated, it gives CASSFERNNTEAFF.

V usage is TRBV27 and J usage is TRBJ2-1; 12 nucleotides match TRBD2. Germline CDR1 is MNHEY and CDR2 is SMNVEV (reference sequence). This CDR3 is 18 amino acids long. The V and J ends lost 6 bases and 3 bases, in that order; junction bases with no gene match: 12. CDR3 loop: CASRLASGGGSLYNEQFF. CDR3 DNA sequence: TGTGCCAGCAGACTGGCTAGCGGGGGGGGTAGTCTCTACAATGAGCAGTTCTTC.

The chain uses TRBV6-5 and TRBJ2-7, with 14 bases that match TRBD2. This CDR3 spans 15 amino acids. Germline trimming cut 6 bases from V and 2 bases from J; bases unmatched to any gene: 3. CDR1 and CDR2 from the germline V gene are MNHEY and SVGAGI. CDR3 region: CASRQGLAGAYEQYF. CDR3 in DNA: TGTGCCAGCAGACAGGGACTAGCGGGAGCCTACGAGCAGTACTTC.

The rearrangement joins TRBV24-1 to TRBJ1-2; D remains unclear. V was clipped by 6 bases and J by 3 bases, with 7 bases between them. CDR1 is KGHDR, CDR2 SFDVKD, per germline. CDR3 length: 12 residues. The chain's CDR3 is CATSFSDYGYTF. DNA for the CDR3: TGTGCCACCAGTTTTTCGGACTATGGCTACACCTTC.

The chain has TRBV2 and TRBJ1-1; possible D gene TRBD1, 5 bases. CDR1 SNHLY and CDR2 FYNNEI come from the germline V gene. V was pared by 6 bases and J by 0 bases, with 8 bases between. The CDR3 spans 13 residues. The CDR3 loop is CASSREMNTEAFF. The CDR3 region has the DNA TGTGCCAGCAGCAGGGAAATGAACACTGAAGCTTTCTTT.

This clone was seen only once. The CDR3 protein is CAISEGGEYNEQFF. The CDR3 DNA reads as TGTGCCATCTCCGAAGGGGGAGAATACAATGAGCAGTTCTTC. This rearrangement joins TRBV10-3 to TRBJ2-1, with D perhaps matching TRBD1 (6 bases). Germline assignment: CDR1 ENHRY and CDR2 SYGVKD. There are 14 residues in the CDR3. V lost 8 bases and J lost 4, with 15 bases in between.

This chain connects TRBV6-5 to TRBJ1-1; D uncertain. The CDR3 length is 14 residues. The germline V and J ends were trimmed by 6 bases and 1 base, with 12 bases remaining between them. Germline-derived CDR1 and CDR2 are MNHEY and SVGAGI. CDR3 loop: CASSLKGGNTEAFF. The CDR3 DNA follows: TGTGCCAGCAGCCTGAAGGGAGGGAACACTGAAGCTTTCTTT.

V is TRBV4-1 and J is TRBJ1-2; 10 nucleotides match TRBD1. The trim removed 1 base at V and 5 bases at J, leaving 7 bases unmatched. The germline V gene encodes CDR1 MGHRA and CDR2 YSYEKL. The CDR3 loop spans 16 amino acids. The CDR3 loop reads CASSQGDRGRWYGYTF. The CDR3 DNA is TGCGCCAGCAGCCAAGGGGACAGGGGTAGATGGTATGGCTACACCTTC.

The V and J genes are TRBV28 and TRBJ1-1; a weak D match, TRBD1 (6 bases). V was shortened by 7 bases and J by 6 bases, with 18 bases between the two germline ends. This CDR3 has 14 residues. In germline, CDR1 is MDHEN, CDR2 SYDVKM. Here the CDR3 reads CASTDPGEGPEAFF. The DNA for the CDR3 is TGTGCCAGCACCGACCCAGGGGAAGGCCCTGAAGCTTTCTTT.

The J gene is TRBJ2-7, the V gene TRBV5-6, with D hard to call. Per the germline V gene, CDR1 is SGHDT and CDR2 is YYEEEE. Trimming pared 0 bases from V and 7 bases from J, leaving 5 bases between. The CDR3 totals 11 residues. The CDR3 here is CASSLAGEQYF. The CDR3 DNA sequence: TGTGCCAGCAGCTTGGCCGGTGAGCAGTACTTC.

The chain couples TRBV15 to TRBJ2-4; tentatively, D is TRBD2 (5 bases). Germline values: CDR1 LNHNV, CDR2 YYDKDF (reference sequence). This CDR3 has 13 residues. V lost 0 bases, J lost 14 bases, and 14 bases lay in between. The CDR3 loop is CATSRDDGLLKYF. For the CDR3, the DNA is TGTGCCACCAGCAGAGATGATGGACTTTTAAAGTACTTC.

This clone appeared a single time. V and J are TRBV7-2 and TRBJ1-2; D is ambiguous. CDR1 is SGHTA and CDR2 is FQGNSA in the germline V gene. The CDR3 has 14 amino acids. Trimming cost V 1 base and J 2 bases, with 8 bases left between them. CDR3 loop: CASSLVRENYGYTF. CDR3 sequence (DNA): TGTGCCAGCAGCTTAGTAAGGGAGAACTATGGCTACACCTTC.

This chain joins TRBV2 and TRBJ1-3; TRBD1 is a possible D gene (5 bases). The CDR3 sequence is 15 residues long. Germline V CDR1 and CDR2: SNHLY, FYNNEI. The germline V and J ends were trimmed by 6 bases and 0 bases, with 12 bases remaining between them. In DNA form, the CDR3 reads TGTGCCAGCAGCCGAGACAGACGCTCTGGAAACACCATATATTTT. Its translation is CASSRDRRSGNTIYF.

This chain links TRBV7-2 with TRBJ1-2; maybe TRBD1 (5 bases). Germline CDR1 reads SGHTA; CDR2 reads FQGNSA. V was shortened by 6 bases and J by 7 bases, with 18 bases between the two germline ends. This CDR3 has 14 amino acids. The CDR3 sequence: CASSQSVGQVGYTF. The CDR3, as DNA: TGTGCCAGCAGTCAAAGTGTGGGGCAGGTTGGCTACACCTTC.

CDR3 amino acids: CASSPSRTGYEQYF. CDR3 DNA sequence: TGCGCCAGCAGCCCTTCCCGGACAGGCTACGAGCAGTACTTC. The V and J genes are TRBV5-1 and TRBJ2-7, with 7 bases lining up with TRBD1. Germline V gene data show CDR1 as SGHRS and CDR2 as YFSETQ. The CDR3 loop spans 14 amino acids. Trimming took 4 bases from V and 3 from J; bases not matched to a gene: 7.

This chain uses TRBV28 with TRBJ2-7; the D gene is possibly TRBD2 (7 bases). Germline V gene lookup returns CDR1 MDHEN and CDR2 SYDVKM. The CDR3 is 14 residues long. V lost 9 bases to trimming and J lost 4 bases, with 19 bases between them. CDR3 DNA sequence: TGTGCCAGTCTCGGGGGGACACAAAGGTACGAGCAGTACTTC. This sequence encodes CASLGGTQRYEQYF.

Worth noting for this clone: Other DNA sequences of this sample code for an identical CDR3. V usage is TRBV28 and J usage is TRBJ2-7; no reliable D call. The CDR3 spans 12 residues. In germline, CDR1 is MDHEN, CDR2 SYDVKM. The V and J ends lost 2 bases and 4 bases respectively, with 6 bases between them. CDR3 in amino acids: CASSLLRYEQYF. As DNA, the CDR3 is TGTGCCAGCAGTTTACTTCGGTACGAGCAGTACTTC.

This chain connects TRBV19 to TRBJ2-7, with 7 bases aligning to TRBD1. The CDR3 totals 14 residues. CDR1 and CDR2 from the germline V gene are LNHDA and SQIVND (reference sequence). Trimming removed 4 bases from V and 4 bases from J; junction bases left unmatched: 7. The CDR3 region is CASSKQGRGYEQYF. The DNA of the CDR3 is TGTGCCAGTAGTAAACAGGGGAGAGGGTACGAGCAGTACTTC.

V gene TRBV19 combines with J gene TRBJ2-1, with 16 bases lining up with TRBD2. The CDR3 consists of 18 residues. The J segment lost 0 bases and the V segment lost 9 bases, leaving 8 bases of the junction unmatched. Germline lookup yields CDR1 LNHDA and CDR2 SQIVND (reference sequence). In DNA form, the CDR3 reads TGTGCCAGCAGCCCGGGACTAGCGGGAGGGAGCTCCTACAATGAGCAGTTCTTC. Its translation is CASSPGLAGGSSYNEQFF.